A single sample gave rise to the 25 T cell receptor beta chains below, sequenced in a study of blood T cell repertoires in COVID-19. TCRdb keeps only in-frame clones here, not all; method: immunoSEQ multiplex PCR. Here the sample spans 80,000 to 95,000 clones, about 70% being singletons. Sequenced input: peripheral blood. The source is an elderly woman with active or convalescent COVID-19.

The chain employs TRBV29-1 and TRBJ1-4; D call uncertain. Trimming shortened V by 4 bases and J by 0 bases, and 9 bases separated the two germline ends. Germline V gene sequence: CDR1 SQVTM, CDR2 ANQGSEA. The CDR3 has 14 amino acids. DNA for the CDR3: TGCAGCGTTGGTCCGGGGACAACTAATGAAAAACTGTTTTTT. Its translation is CSVGPGTTNEKLFF.

The table lists this clone with a few counts. The chain recombines TRBV11-2 with TRBJ2-7; 8 bases are shared with TRBD2. J was trimmed by 9 bases and V by 0 bases; bases with no gene match: 4. Germline V lookup: CDR1 SGHAT, CDR2 FQNNGV. The CDR3 runs to 13 residues. This CDR3 is CASSLEAGAGQYF. As DNA, the CDR3 is TGTGCCAGCAGCTTAGAAGCGGGAGCGGGGCAGTACTTC.

The chain joins TRBV19 to TRBJ2-7, with 9 bases lining up with TRBD1. Trimming cost V 5 bases and J 1 base; bases outside gene matches: 6. The V gene's germline CDR1 is LNHDA and CDR2 SQIVND (reference sequence). The CDR3 has 15 residues. The CDR3 DNA reads as TGTGCCAGTAGTCCAGGGACAGGGACTTCCTACGAGCAGTACTTC. This gives the protein CASSPGTGTSYEQYF.

The CDR3 protein is CASSPSTDRGGNIQYF. CDR3 DNA: TGTGCCAGCAGCCCATCTACAGACAGGGGAGGAAACATTCAGTACTTC. The chain carries TRBV5-6 and TRBJ2-4; TRBD1 aligns across 8 bases. CDR3 length: 16 residues. Germline assignment: CDR1 SGHDT and CDR2 YYEEEE. Trimming cost V 4 bases and J 6 bases; bases outside gene matches: 12.

The chain links TRBV10-3 to TRBJ1-2; tentative D call: TRBD1 (6 bases). The germline gives CDR1 ENHRY, CDR2 SYGVKD. The CDR3 spans 11 residues. The V and J ends lost 8 bases and 6 bases respectively, with 10 bases between them. CDR3 amino acids: CAIQGLHGYTF. In DNA, the CDR3 is TGTGCCATCCAGGGGCTCCATGGCTACACCTTC.

The chain links TRBV2 to TRBJ2-1, with D unresolved. The germline gives CDR1 SNHLY, CDR2 FYNNEI. The V end lost 6 bases, the J end lost 5 bases, and 5 bases lay between the germline ends. The CDR3 has 11 amino acids. CDR3: CASRENNEQFF. For the CDR3, the DNA is TGTGCCAGCAGGGAGAACAATGAGCAGTTCTTC.

The CDR3 DNA reads TGTGCCAGTATGCGTCGGACAGGTGTAGGAGAAAAACTGTTTTTT. This encodes CASMRRTGVGEKLFF. The chain recombines TRBV19 with TRBJ1-4, with 7 bases aligning to TRBD1. CDR3 length equals 15 residues. Looked up from germline, CDR1 is LNHDA and CDR2 is SQIVND (reference sequence). V was pared by 7 bases and J by 8 bases, with 13 bases of the junction left unmatched. The full variable domain, its missing parts supplied by reference TRBV19 and TRBJ1-4, is DGGITQSPKYLFRKEGQNVTLSCEQNLNHDAMYWYRQDPGQGLRLIYYSQIVNDFQKGDIAEGYSVSREKKESFPLTVTSAQKNPTAFYLCASMRRTGVGEKLFFGSGTQLSVL.

The chain recombines TRBV4-3 with TRBJ2-7; perhaps TRBD2 as D (6 bases). Germline CDR1 LGHNA, CDR2 YSLEER. This CDR3 spans 14 amino acids. Deletions cut 2 bases from V and 2 bases from J, with 10 bases between. The CDR3 sequence: CASSQYGGPYEQYF. CDR3 in DNA: TGCGCCAGCAGCCAATACGGGGGTCCCTACGAGCAGTACTTC.

This clone was counted a single time. The chain's CDR3 is CASNLGSEGQFF. CDR3 DNA sequence: TGTGCCAGCAATCTGGGGTCTGAGGGGCAGTTCTTC. This sequence joins TRBV9 and TRBJ2-1; maybe TRBD2 (5 bases). Per the germline V gene, CDR1 is SGDLS and CDR2 is YYNGEE. V lost 6 bases, J lost 12 bases, and 16 bases lay in between. The length of the CDR3 is 12 residues.

The gene calls are TRBV7-2 and TRBJ2-7; tentative D call: TRBD2 (6 bases). The CDR3 sequence is 14 residues long. Trimming left V 3 bases short and J 6 bases short, with 15 bases between. CDR1 and CDR2 (germline): SGHTA, FQGNSA. CDR3 in DNA: TGTGCCAGCAGCTTCGACATGGCGGGAACCGAGCAGTACTTC. This gives the protein CASSFDMAGTEQYF.

V is TRBV2 and J is TRBJ2-4, with D tentatively TRBD1 (5 bases). Germline lookup yields CDR1 SNHLY and CDR2 FYNNEI. This CDR3 is built from 12 residues. V was clipped by 6 bases and J by 12 bases, with 15 bases between them. CDR3 nucleotides: TGTGCCAGCAGGTATACAGGATTTAGTCAGTACTTC. Encoded protein: CASRYTGFSQYF.

J is TRBJ1-1 and V is TRBV25-1, with D perhaps matching TRBD1 (6 bases). V was shortened by 11 bases and J by 7 bases, with 14 bases between the two germline ends. CDR1 is MGHDK and CDR2 is SYGVNS in the germline V gene. The CDR3 spans 11 residues. CDR3 loop: CASREGVEAFF. DNA for the CDR3: TGTGCCTCCCGAGAGGGGGTTGAAGCTTTCTTT. The complete variable domain, with remaining parts taken from reference TRBV25-1 and TRBJ1-1, reads EADIYQTPRYLVIGTGKKITLECSQTMGHDKMYWYQQDPGMELHLIHYSYGVNSTEKGDLSSESTVSRIRTEHFPLTLESARPSHTSQYLCASREGVEAFFGQGTRLTVV.

This chain links TRBV6-2 or TRBV6-3 with TRBJ1-5; 9 positions agree with TRBD1. With V trimmed by 6 bases and J by 6 bases, 6 bases remained unmatched. Germline values: CDR1 MNHEY, CDR2 SVGEGT. The CDR3 contains 14 residues. CDR3 sequence reads: CASSGTGRGQPQHF. CDR3 DNA sequence: TGTGCCAGCAGCGGGACAGGGCGGGGTCAGCCCCAGCATTTT.

The V gene is TRBV11-2, the J gene TRBJ2-2; 11 bases agree with TRBD2. This CDR3 has 17 residues. Losses at the gene ends were 0 bases for V and 4 bases for J; bases not matched to a gene: 4. Germline V CDR1 and CDR2: SGHAT, FQNNGV. The CDR3 sequence: CASSLEGLAGVTGELFF. CDR3 coding DNA: TGTGCCAGCAGCTTAGAAGGACTAGCGGGCGTCACCGGGGAGCTGTTTTTT. Filled out from reference TRBV11-2 and TRBJ2-2, the complete variable domain reads EAGVAQSPRYKIIEKRQSVAFWCNPISGHATLYWYQQILGQGPKLLIQFQNNGVVDDSQLPKDRFSAERLKGVDSTLKIQPAKLEDSAVYLCASSLEGLAGVTGELFFGEGSRLTVL.

The genes are TRBV5-1 and TRBJ2-4; possible D gene TRBD2, 5 bases. V lost 5 bases to trimming and J lost 5 bases, with 11 bases between them. CDR3 length equals 13 residues. Germline loops: CDR1 SGHRS, CDR2 YFSETQ. The CDR3: CASRAGPQNIQYF. CDR3 bases: TGCGCCAGCAGGGCGGGCCCCCAAAACATTCAGTACTTC.

The chain carries TRBV19 and TRBJ1-2; 9 positions agree with TRBD1. The CDR3 has 15 residues. With 4 bases clipped from V and 5 bases from J, the junction kept 8 bases outside the gene matches. CDR1 and CDR2 from the germline V gene are LNHDA and SQIVND (reference sequence). CDR3 nucleotide sequence: TGTGCCAGTAGTAATCCGGGACAGGGAATATATGGCTACACCTTC. Amino acids: CASSNPGQGIYGYTF.

This clone has more than one count but fewer than ten. The chain links TRBV3-1 (or the pseudogene TRBV3-2) to TRBJ2-7, with TRBD1 identical over 7 bases. The germline CDR1 and CDR2 sequences are LGHDT and YNNKEL (reference sequence). V lost 5 bases to trimming and J lost 2 bases; unmatched junction nucleotides: 12. This CDR3 is 16 amino acids long. The CDR3 nucleotides read TGTGCCAGCAGCGAAGTTGTCCGGGACAGTGCCTACGAGCAGTACTTC. This translates into CASSEVVRDSAYEQYF.

This rearrangement joins TRBV19 to TRBJ1-5, with TRBD1 as a possible D gene (5 bases). In germline, CDR1 is LNHDA, CDR2 SQIVND (reference sequence). The CDR3 length is 15 residues. Between the trimmed V and J ends, which lost 4 bases and 6 bases, there was a span of 16 bases. The CDR3 sequence is CASSRSGEQGQPQHF. The CDR3 DNA is TGTGCCAGTAGTAGGTCGGGGGAGCAGGGTCAGCCCCAGCATTTT.

The rearrangement uses TRBV28 and TRBJ1-5; 8 nucleotides match TRBD1. Germline CDR1 and CDR2: MDHEN and SYDVKM. With V trimmed by 8 bases and J by 3 bases, 18 bases remained unmatched. CDR3 length equals 18 residues. CDR3 DNA: TGTGCCAGCTCGATTATGCTAGCGGCAGGGGGCTCCAATCAGCCCCAGCATTTT. This gives the protein CASSIMLAAGGSNQPQHF. The full variable domain, its missing parts supplied by reference TRBV28 and TRBJ1-5, is DVKVTQSSRYLVKRTGEKVFLECVQDMDHENMFWYRQDPGLGLRLIYFSYDVKMKEKGDIPEGYSVSREKKERFSLILESASTNQTSMYLCASSIMLAAGGSNQPQHFGDGTRLSIL.

The chain uses TRBV3-1 (or the pseudogene TRBV3-2) and TRBJ2-5; tentative D call: TRBD2 (5 bases). The CDR3 runs 15 residues. Per germline, CDR1 LGHDT and CDR2 YNNKEL (reference sequence). The ends were cut back, 0 bases at V and 9 bases at J, with 17 bases in the middle. The CDR3 here is CASSQDLKGPRAQYF. The CDR3 nucleotides read TGTGCCAGCAGCCAAGATCTTAAGGGCCCGAGGGCCCAGTACTTC.

The chain recombines TRBV5-6 with TRBJ2-3; D is possibly TRBD2 (6 bases). Trimming removed 0 bases from V and 4 bases from J, with 15 bases in between. The germline gives CDR1 SGHDT, CDR2 YYEEEE. The CDR3 length is 16 residues. CDR3 in DNA: TGTGCCAGCAGCTTGGTTGGGGGGTGGAGTGCAGATACGCAGTATTTT. It is translated as CASSLVGGWSADTQYF.

About this clone: At one end, the junction sequence differs from germline, possibly due to a read error. The genes are TRBV19 and TRBJ1-2, with D possibly TRBD1 on 5 matching bases. Germline CDR1 reads LNHDA; CDR2 reads SQIVND (reference sequence). This CDR3 region has 14 residues. CDR3 coding DNA: TGTGCCAGTATTATACGGGGGTTAGAGTATGGCTACACCTTC. Its translation is CASIIRGLEYGYTF. Looking up the rest from reference TRBV19 and TRBJ1-2 gives the full variable domain: DGGITQSPKYLFRKEGQNVTLSCEQNLNHDAMYWYRQDPGQGLRLIYYSQIVNDFQKGDIAEGYSVSREKKESFPLTVTSAQKNPTAFYLCASIIRGLEYGYTFGSGTRLTVV.

J is TRBJ1-5 and V is TRBV4-3, with no clear D. The CDR3 covers 16 residues. Per germline, CDR1 LGHNA and CDR2 YSLEER. Between the trimmed V and J ends, which lost 0 bases and 4 bases, there was a span of 13 bases. The DNA for the CDR3 is TGCGCCAGCAGCCAAGATCGGGGTGGGTATAATCAGCCCCAGCATTTT. Its translation: CASSQDRGGYNQPQHF.

This CDR3 is CASRKVAGGLTDTQYF. The DNA of the CDR3 is TGCGCCAGCAGGAAGGTAGCGGGGGGACTCACAGATACGCAGTATTTT. V usage is TRBV10-2 and J usage is TRBJ2-3; 10 positions match TRBD2. The CDR3 length is 16 residues. In germline, CDR1 is WSHSY, CDR2 SAAADI. J lost 2 bases, V lost 6 bases, and 8 bases had no gene match.

A remark on this clone: The same CDR3 can be traced to other DNA sequences in this sample. The genes are TRBV9 and TRBJ2-3; 13 bases map to TRBD2. The CDR3 consists of 18 residues. Germline CDR1 SGDLS, CDR2 YYNGEE. Unmatched junction bases numbered 5, after V lost 0 bases and J lost 1 base. The chain's CDR3 is CASSVGLAGGRGTDTQYF. CDR3 in DNA: TGTGCCAGCAGCGTAGGACTAGCGGGGGGCCGAGGCACAGATACGCAGTATTTT.